This record concerns one T cell receptor beta chain sequence. The RNA, 0.5 to 1 ug, was put through reverse transcription using random hexamers. MiXCR was run by TCRdb on the immunoSEQ multiplex PCR reads, yielding one entry per CDR3 protein. The sample consists of around 90,000 distinct CDR3 sequences, about 96% of them appearing once. These data originate in a study of CD8 T cells in Susac syndrome. This CDR3 is 16 amino acids long. The germline CDR1 and CDR2 sequences are SGHDN and FVKESK. The ends were cut back, 2 bases at V and 0 bases at J, with 10 bases in the middle. The TEMRA cells underwent FACS enrichment, while the CD8+ and CD4+ T cells underwent negative isolation.

The receptor was isolated from a human donor with Susac syndrome. Sequenced sample: CD8+ T cells from PBMCs. This rearrangement joins TRBV14 to TRBJ2-2; the D is unclear. The chain's CDR3 is CASSQQVASNTGELFF. The CDR3 DNA reads TGTGCCAGCAGCCAACAGGTCGCTTCGAACACCGGGGAGCTGTTTTTT.